This is a list of T cell receptor beta chains from one sample in a study of regulatory T cells in long-lasting Graves disease. From the multiplex PCR reads, TCRdb called clonotypes with MiXCR, one entry per CDR3 protein. The data contain about 290,000 distinct CDR3 sequences, around a fifth of them singletons. Sequencing was performed on peripheral blood mononuclear cells (PBMCs), taken when the disease was refractory, from a patient treated with antithyroid drugs. The receptors were gathered from a female donor with Graves disease. Both conserved end residues are part of each CDR3. Each record gives: D gene, V gene, J gene, clone size, CDR3 DNA, CDR3 protein. D genes are given only for firm matches. Expanded clones are given a class, and other clones once, few, many or no size at all.

>TRBD1|TRBV28|TRBJ1-2|many
TGTGCCAGCACTTTACAGCGAGGGACAGGGGTTTCCTATGGCTACACCTTC
CASTLQRGTGVSYGYTF
>TRBD1|TRBV20-1|TRBJ1-3|few
TGCAGTGCGAGGGACAGGGTGACGTCTGGAAACACCATATATTTT
CSARDRVTSGNTIYF
>.|TRBV14|TRBJ2-7|many
TGTGCCAGCAGCCAACCCCCCGGGGACGAGCAGTACTTC
CASSQPPGDEQYF
>.|TRBV20-1|TRBJ1-2|many
TGCAGTGCCCGCCTCGGGGGCCTAAGGGCGTATGGCTACACCTTC
CSARLGGLRAYGYTF
>.|TRBV6-5|TRBJ2-1|.
TGTGCCAGCAGTTATTGGCCTCGGGACAATGAGCAGTTCTTC
CASSYWPRDNEQFF
>TRBD2|TRBV7-9|TRBJ2-7|.
TGTGCCAGCAGCCGCGGGCTAGCGGGAGACCCCTACGAGCAGTACTTC
CASSRGLAGDPYEQYF
>.|TRBV7-9|TRBJ2-7|.
TGTGCCAGCAGCCCTCGACAGGCGTACTACGAGCAGTACTTC
CASSPRQAYYEQYF
>TRBD2|TRBV18|TRBJ2-7|.
TGTGCCAGCTCACCTGATAGCGGGTCCTACGAGCAGTACTTC
CASSPDSGSYEQYF
>.|TRBV2|TRBJ2-7|many
TGTGCCAGCAGTCTCTCCCTGGGGGCCTACGAGCAGTACTTC
CASSLSLGAYEQYF
>TRBD2|TRBV7-2|TRBJ2-1|.
TGTGCCAGCAGTTATGTGGGACTAGGTGTCAATGAGCAGTTCTTC
CASSYVGLGVNEQFF
>.|TRBV9|TRBJ2-7|.
TGTGCCAGCATTGGTGTCCGCTACGAGCAGTACTTC
CASIGVRYEQYF
>TRBD2|TRBV10-3|TRBJ2-5|.
TGTGCCATCCGCCACTTCCTCACCGGGACTAGCTTATTGGGTGAGGAGACCCAGTACTTC
CAIRHFLTGTSLLGEETQYF
>.|TRBV11-2|TRBJ2-2|many
TGTGCCAGCAGCCCCCCCGCCGGGACACATACCGGGGAGCTGTTTTTT
CASSPPAGTHTGELFF
>.|TRBV6-5|TRBJ1-1|many
TGTGCCAGCAGTTACCCCGAGGGGCTTGACACTGAAGCTTTCTTT
CASSYPEGLDTEAFF
>TRBD1|TRBV28|TRBJ1-4|.
TGTGCCAGCAGCTGGGACAGGGGCCCAACTAATGAAAAACTGTTTTTT
CASSWDRGPTNEKLFF
>.|TRBV20-1|TRBJ2-7|.
TGCAGTGTTCCCGGGCGACTAGGCAACGAGCAGTACTTC
CSVPGRLGNEQYF
>TRBD1|TRBV30|TRBJ2-7|.
TGTGCCTGGAGTACCGGGACAGGGTCTTACGAGCAGTACTTC
CAWSTGTGSYEQYF
>.|TRBV30|TRBJ2-5|few
TGTGCCTGGAGTCTCCGGGCCCAGAACGGGGAGACCCAGTACTTC
CAWSLRAQNGETQYF
>.|TRBV27|TRBJ2-7|few
TGTGCCAGCAGTACAGGGAGCTCCTACGAGCAGTACTTC
CASSTGSSYEQYF
>.|TRBV7-2|TRBJ2-5|few
TGTGCCAGCAGCTGGAGAGAGACCCAGTACTTC
CASSWRETQYF
>.|TRBV7-9|TRBJ2-2|once
TGTGCCAGCAGCTTACCCCGGGTGCATGCCGGGGAGCTGTTTTTT
CASSLPRVHAGELFF
>.|TRBV10-3|TRBJ1-2|many
TGTGCCATCAGACCGATAACAGGGTCCTATGGCTACACCTTC
CAIRPITGSYGYTF
>TRBD2|TRBV20-1|TRBJ2-5|many
TGCAGTGCCGACAAAGCAGCGGGAGGGACGGGGGAGACCCAGTACTTC
CSADKAAGGTGETQYF
>.|TRBV3-1|TRBJ2-7|many
TGTGCCAGCAGCCAAGCCGGGCCCTCCGGCTCCTACGAGCAGTACTTC
CASSQAGPSGSYEQYF
>.|TRBV5-1|TRBJ1-2|many
TGCGCCAGCAGCTTCAAAGGGCTTAACTATGGCTACACCTTC
CASSFKGLNYGYTF